The present entry profiles one TCR beta chain with its context. V dropped 5 bases and J dropped 6 bases, with 15 bases sitting between them. The CDR3 consists of 13 residues. Germline loops: CDR1 SGHTS, CDR2 YDEGEE. The table came from immunoSEQ multiplex PCR; TCRdb's copy has only in-frame clones and leaves some out. Of roughly 250,000 clones in the sample, about 80% are singletons; the top ten hold around a sixth. This record comes from a study of blood T cell repertoires in COVID-19. On the study more broadly: Some COVID-19 samples were acute and others convalescent; all came from the United States, Italy and Spain.

The gene calls are TRBV5-8 and TRBJ2-7; TRBD1 might be the D (5 bases). The clonotype comes from a person between 65 and 79 years old with COVID-19, enrolled during active disease. Sequenced input: peripheral blood. CDR3 residues: CASSYRRVAEQYF. CDR3 DNA sequence: TGTGCCAGCAGTTACCGCAGGGTAGCCGAGCAGTACTTC.